Listed below are T cell receptor beta chains from one sample, sequenced in a study of cytotoxic CD8 clonotypes in ibrutinib-treated CLL. Some clones are missing from TCRdb's copy, which holds only in-frame ones; the method was immunoSEQ multiplex PCR. This table has 200,000 or so clones, roughly 73% appearing once. The specimen comprised PBMCs, sampled after 12 months of ibrutinib treatment. Receptor source: a human donor with chronic lymphocytic leukemia. Each CDR3 is given with its conserved first and last residue. D genes are given only for firm matches. Only some rows state a clone size, as once, few, many or a class for expanded clones.

D gene: TRBD2
J gene: TRBJ2-5
CDR3 length: 15
V gene: TRBV28
clone size: NA
CDR3 protein: CASRGTSGGQETQYF
CDR3 DNA: TGTGCCAGCAGGGGGACTAGCGGGGGGCAAGAGACCCAGTACTTC

D gene: NA
J gene: TRBJ2-1
CDR3 length: 11
V gene: TRBV5-6
clone size: NA
CDR3 protein: CASSSGASRFF
CDR3 DNA: TGTGCCAGCAGCTCCGGGGCCAGTAGGTTCTTC

D gene: NA
J gene: TRBJ1-5
CDR3 length: 14
V gene: TRBV7-2
clone size: NA
CDR3 protein: CASGRGVSNQPQHF
CDR3 DNA: TGTGCCAGCGGGAGAGGGGTCAGCAATCAGCCCCAGCATTTT

D gene: NA
J gene: TRBJ1-3
CDR3 length: 14
V gene: TRBV7-8
clone size: NA
CDR3 protein: CASSLEGSGNTIYF
CDR3 DNA: TGTGCCAGCAGCCTCGAAGGGTCCGGAAACACCATATATTTT

D gene: TRBD2
J gene: TRBJ2-3
CDR3 length: 15
V gene: TRBV6-1
clone size: NA
CDR3 protein: CASSEVGGMADTQYF
CDR3 DNA: TGTGCCAGCAGTGAAGTCGGGGGGATGGCAGATACGCAGTATTTT

D gene: NA
J gene: TRBJ1-1
CDR3 length: 15
V gene: TRBV9
clone size: NA
CDR3 protein: CASSPGVRVLSEAFF
CDR3 DNA: TGTGCCAGCAGTCCAGGGGTAAGGGTTCTTTCTGAAGCTTTCTTT

D gene: TRBD1
J gene: TRBJ2-7
CDR3 length: 14
V gene: TRBV2
clone size: many
CDR3 protein: CASRWDRGSYEQYF
CDR3 DNA: TGTGCCAGCAGGTGGGACAGGGGGTCCTACGAGCAGTACTTC

D gene: TRBD1
J gene: TRBJ1-1
CDR3 length: 14
V gene: TRBV5-3
clone size: NA
CDR3 protein: CARSLGQGRTEAFF
CDR3 DNA: TGTGCCAGAAGCTTGGGACAGGGCAGAACTGAAGCTTTCTTT

D gene: NA
J gene: TRBJ2-5
CDR3 length: 16
V gene: TRBV5-1
clone size: NA
CDR3 protein: CASSPRGWDNVETQYF
CDR3 DNA: TGCGCCAGCAGCCCCCGCGGTTGGGACAACGTTGAGACCCAGTACTTC

D gene: NA
J gene: TRBJ1-1
CDR3 length: 17
V gene: TRBV4-1
clone size: NA
CDR3 protein: CASSAGPPRKMNTEAFF
CDR3 DNA: TGCGCCAGCAGCGCCGGGCCTCCCCGTAAGATGAACACTGAAGCTTTCTTT

D gene: NA
J gene: TRBJ1-1
CDR3 length: 13
V gene: TRBV5-4
clone size: NA
CDR3 protein: CASSLETNTEAFF
CDR3 DNA: TGTGCCAGCAGCTTGGAGACAAACACTGAAGCTTTCTTT

D gene: NA
J gene: TRBJ1-2
CDR3 length: 13
V gene: TRBV27
clone size: once
CDR3 protein: CASRGTDFYGYTF
CDR3 DNA: TGTGCCAGCAGAGGGACGGATTTCTATGGCTACACCTTC

D gene: TRBD2
J gene: TRBJ2-4
CDR3 length: 13
V gene: TRBV10-3
clone size: NA
CDR3 protein: CATLDWGGNIQYF
CDR3 DNA: TGTGCCACCCTCGACTGGGGGGGAAACATTCAGTACTTC

D gene: NA
J gene: TRBJ2-7
CDR3 length: 13
V gene: TRBV5-6
clone size: once
CDR3 protein: CASSHLGGYEQYF
CDR3 DNA: TGTGCCAGCAGCCACCTGGGGGGCTACGAGCAGTACTTC

D gene: NA
J gene: TRBJ1-5
CDR3 length: 16
V gene: TRBV19
clone size: NA
CDR3 protein: CASSPHEGIGNQPQHF
CDR3 DNA: TGTGCCAGTAGTCCCCATGAGGGGATCGGCAATCAGCCCCAGCATTTT

D gene: TRBD1
J gene: TRBJ2-3
CDR3 length: 18
V gene: TRBV25-1
clone size: NA
CDR3 protein: CASSDDRVARVDTDTQYF
CDR3 DNA: TGTGCCAGCAGTGACGACAGGGTAGCGCGGGTTGATACAGATACGCAGTATTTT

D gene: NA
J gene: TRBJ2-2
CDR3 length: 13
V gene: TRBV5-6
clone size: NA
CDR3 protein: CASSLVEGEELFF
CDR3 DNA: TGTGCCAGCAGCTTGGTGGAGGGAGAGGAGCTGTTTTTT

D gene: TRBD1
J gene: TRBJ1-2
CDR3 length: 14
V gene: TRBV5-1
clone size: NA
CDR3 protein: CASSLVGQVYGYTF
CDR3 DNA: TGCGCCAGCAGCTTGGTCGGACAGGTATACGGCTACACCTTC

D gene: NA
J gene: TRBJ2-6
CDR3 length: 16
V gene: TRBV7-2
clone size: NA
CDR3 protein: CASSVLARTGANVLTF
CDR3 DNA: TGTGCCAGCAGCGTACTAGCTCGGACTGGGGCCAACGTCCTGACTTTC

D gene: NA
J gene: TRBJ2-7
CDR3 length: 17
V gene: TRBV18
clone size: NA
CDR3 protein: CASSPPLPGGPGYEQYF
CDR3 DNA: TGTGCCAGCTCACCTCCTTTGCCCGGGGGGCCGGGCTACGAGCAGTACTTC

D gene: NA
J gene: TRBJ1-6
CDR3 length: 13
V gene: TRBV10-3
clone size: NA
CDR3 protein: CAISDSGASPLHF
CDR3 DNA: TGTGCCATCAGTGATTCAGGGGCATCACCCCTCCACTTT

D gene: NA
J gene: TRBJ1-5
CDR3 length: 14
V gene: TRBV6-5
clone size: NA
CDR3 protein: CASSYGRSNQPQHF
CDR3 DNA: TGTGCCAGCAGTTACGGCAGAAGCAATCAGCCCCAGCATTTT

D gene: NA
J gene: TRBJ2-7
CDR3 length: 13
V gene: TRBV27
clone size: few
CDR3 protein: CASSRDNSYEQYF
CDR3 DNA: TGTGCCAGCAGTCGCGACAACTCCTACGAGCAGTACTTC

D gene: NA
J gene: TRBJ1-1
CDR3 length: 16
V gene: TRBV28
clone size: NA
CDR3 protein: CASSPAHGWLGGEAFF
CDR3 DNA: TGTGCCAGCAGCCCGGCCCATGGGTGGCTCGGCGGTGAAGCTTTCTTT